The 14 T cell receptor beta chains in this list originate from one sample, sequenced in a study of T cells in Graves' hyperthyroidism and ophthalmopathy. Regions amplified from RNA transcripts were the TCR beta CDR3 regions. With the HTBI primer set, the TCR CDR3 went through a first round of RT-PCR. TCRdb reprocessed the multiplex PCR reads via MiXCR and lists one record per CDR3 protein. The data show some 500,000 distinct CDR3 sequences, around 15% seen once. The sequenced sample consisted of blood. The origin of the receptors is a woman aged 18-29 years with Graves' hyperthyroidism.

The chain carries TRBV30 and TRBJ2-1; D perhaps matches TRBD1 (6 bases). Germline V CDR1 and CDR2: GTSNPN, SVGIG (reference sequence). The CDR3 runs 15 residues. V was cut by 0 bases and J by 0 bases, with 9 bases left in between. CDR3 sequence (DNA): TGTGCCTGGAGTGTCGGGACAACCTCCTACAATGAGCAGTTCTTC. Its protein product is CAWSVGTTSYNEQFF.

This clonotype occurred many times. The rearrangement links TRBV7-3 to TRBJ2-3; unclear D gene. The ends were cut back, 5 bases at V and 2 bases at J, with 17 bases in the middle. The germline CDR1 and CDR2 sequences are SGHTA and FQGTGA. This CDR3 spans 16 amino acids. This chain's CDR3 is CASSQGGRQVTDTQYF. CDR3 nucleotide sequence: TGTGCCAGCAGCCAAGGCGGTAGGCAAGTCACAGATACGCAGTATTTT.

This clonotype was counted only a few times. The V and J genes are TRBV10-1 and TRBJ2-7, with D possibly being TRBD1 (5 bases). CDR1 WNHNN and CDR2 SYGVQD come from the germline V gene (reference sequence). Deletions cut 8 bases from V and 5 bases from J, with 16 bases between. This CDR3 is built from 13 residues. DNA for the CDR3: TGCGCCAGCCCCGAAACCCAGGGCGACGAGCAGTACTTC. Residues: CASPETQGDEQYF.

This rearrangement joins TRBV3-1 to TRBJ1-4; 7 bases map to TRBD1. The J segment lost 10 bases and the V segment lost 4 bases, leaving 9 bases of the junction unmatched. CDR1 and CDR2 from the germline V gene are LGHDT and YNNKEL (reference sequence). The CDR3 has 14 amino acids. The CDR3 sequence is CASSPEDRVGKLFF. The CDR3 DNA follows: TGTGCCAGCAGCCCCGAAGACAGGGTGGGAAAACTGTTTTTT.

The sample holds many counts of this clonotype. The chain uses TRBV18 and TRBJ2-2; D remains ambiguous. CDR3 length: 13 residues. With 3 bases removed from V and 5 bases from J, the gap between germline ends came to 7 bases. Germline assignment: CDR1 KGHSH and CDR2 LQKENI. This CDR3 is CASSPTETGELFF. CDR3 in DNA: TGTGCCAGCTCACCCACCGAGACCGGGGAGCTGTTTTTT. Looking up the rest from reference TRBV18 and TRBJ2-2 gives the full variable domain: NAGVMQNPRHLVRRRGQEARLRCSPMKGHSHVYWYRQLPEEGLKFMVYLQKENIIDESGMPKERFSAEFPKEGPSILRIQQVVRGDSAAYFCASSPTETGELFFGEGSRLTVL.

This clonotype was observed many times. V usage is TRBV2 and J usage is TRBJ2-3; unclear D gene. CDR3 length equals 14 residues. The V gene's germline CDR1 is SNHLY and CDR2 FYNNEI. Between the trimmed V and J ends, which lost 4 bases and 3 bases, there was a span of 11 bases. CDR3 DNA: TGTGCCAGCAGTGTGGGCAGGAGAACAGATACGCAGTATTTT. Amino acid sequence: CASSVGRRTDTQYF.

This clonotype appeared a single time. CDR3 region: CASSTTGGWRPQHF. The CDR3 nucleotides are TGTGCCAGCAGCACTACAGGGGGTTGGCGGCCCCAGCATTTT. The chain links TRBV6-1 to TRBJ1-5; 8 nucleotides align to TRBD1. The length of the CDR3 is 14 residues. Losses at the gene ends were 6 bases for V and 9 bases for J; bases not matched to a gene: 10. Germline V lookup: CDR1 MNHNS, CDR2 SASEGT.

The CDR3 region has the DNA TGTGCCTGGAGTGTACTTCGGCAGAACACTGAAGCTTTCTTT. Its protein product is CAWSVLRQNTEAFF. The V gene is TRBV30, the J gene TRBJ1-1; D unresolved. Germline V lookup: CDR1 GTSNPN, CDR2 SVGIG (reference sequence). Trimming left V 0 bases short and J 1 base short, with 9 bases between. The CDR3 loop spans 14 amino acids.

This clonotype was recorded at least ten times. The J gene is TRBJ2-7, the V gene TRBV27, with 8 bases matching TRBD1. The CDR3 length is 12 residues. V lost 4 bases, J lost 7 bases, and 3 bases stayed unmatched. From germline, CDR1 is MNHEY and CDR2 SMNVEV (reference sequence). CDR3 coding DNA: TGTGCCAGCAGTTCCAGGGGGCGGGAGCAGTACTTC. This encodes CASSSRGREQYF.

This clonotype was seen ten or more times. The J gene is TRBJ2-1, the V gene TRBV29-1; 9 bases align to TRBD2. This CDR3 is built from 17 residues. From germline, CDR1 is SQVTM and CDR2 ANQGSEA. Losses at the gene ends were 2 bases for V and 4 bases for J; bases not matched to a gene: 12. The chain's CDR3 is CSVELGSGTSNYNEQFF. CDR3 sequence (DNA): TGCAGCGTTGAACTAGGATCCGGGACTAGCAATTACAATGAGCAGTTCTTC.

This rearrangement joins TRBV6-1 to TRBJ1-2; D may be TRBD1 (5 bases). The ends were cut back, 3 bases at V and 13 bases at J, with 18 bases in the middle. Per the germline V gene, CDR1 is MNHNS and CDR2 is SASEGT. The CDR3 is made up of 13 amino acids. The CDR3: CASSEAPQGGGTF. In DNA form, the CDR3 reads TGTGCCAGCAGTGAGGCCCCCCAGGGTGGGGGCACCTTC.

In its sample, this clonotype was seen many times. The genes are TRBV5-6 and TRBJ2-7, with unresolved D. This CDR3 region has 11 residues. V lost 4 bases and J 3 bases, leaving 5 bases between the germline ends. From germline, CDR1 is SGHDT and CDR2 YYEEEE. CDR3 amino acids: CASSTSYEQYV. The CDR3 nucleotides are TGTGCCAGCAGCACCAGCTACGAGCAGTACGTC.

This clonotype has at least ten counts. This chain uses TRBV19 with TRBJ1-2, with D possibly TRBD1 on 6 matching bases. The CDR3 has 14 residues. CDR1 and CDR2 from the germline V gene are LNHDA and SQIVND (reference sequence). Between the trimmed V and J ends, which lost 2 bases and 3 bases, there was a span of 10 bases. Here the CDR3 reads CASSINRQDYGYTF. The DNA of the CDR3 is TGTGCCAGTAGTATAAATCGACAGGACTATGGCTACACCTTC.

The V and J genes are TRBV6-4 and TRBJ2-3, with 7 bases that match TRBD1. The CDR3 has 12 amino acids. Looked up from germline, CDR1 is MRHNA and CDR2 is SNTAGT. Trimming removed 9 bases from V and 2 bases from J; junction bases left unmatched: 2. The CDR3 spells CASQGDTDTQYF. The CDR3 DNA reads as TGTGCCAGTCAGGGGGACACAGATACGCAGTATTTT.